This T cell receptor beta chain stems from a study of T cells in Graves' hyperthyroidism and ophthalmopathy. TCR beta CDR3 regions were amplified from RNA transcripts. When the TCR CDR3 underwent first-round RT-PCR, the HTBI primer set was used. TCRdb ran MiXCR on the multiplex PCR reads and lists one entry per CDR3 protein. The sample lists 750,000 to 950,000 distinct CDR3 sequences; 38% were seen once. On the basis of clinical symptoms, serum thyroxine and TRAb, thyroid ultrasound and orbital computed tomography, diagnoses were made. Germline V lookup: CDR1 LNHDA, CDR2 SQIVND (reference sequence). V lost 4 bases to trimming and J lost 11 bases, with 26 bases between them. The CDR3 covers 16 residues.

This clonotype was obtained from a man aged 18-30 years with Graves' hyperthyroidism. The sequenced sample consisted of blood. The chain recombines TRBV19 with TRBJ2-5; D call uncertain. CDR3 in amino acids: CASSRGSLFFDNEQYF. The DNA for the CDR3 is TGTGCCAGTAGTAGGGGAAGCTTATTCTTCGACAATGAGCAGTACTTC.